This TCR beta chain was found in a study of cytomegalovirus exposure and HLA in healthy donors. Amplification used 60 Vbeta primers and 13 Jbeta primers. Clones were sequenced by immunoSEQ multiplex PCR, and TCRdb holds only the in-frame ones, with some missing. The sample lists around 140,000 clones, approximately 8.9% seen once, with 6.5% to 9% in the top ten. The CDR3 spans 15 residues. Germline CDR1 MRHNA, CDR2 SNTAGT. Losses at the gene ends were 6 bases for V and 8 bases for J; bases not matched to a gene: 14. The J gene is TRBJ1-2, the V gene TRBV6-4; the match to TRBD1 covers 8 bases. The receptor's source is a woman in her thirties or forties in good health and CMV-seropositive. Sequencing used PBMCs. The CDR3 nucleotides read TGTGCCAGCAGGTGCCGCCGGTCAGGGGGCGGAGGCTACACCTTC. Translating gives CASRCRRSGGGGYTF.